Below are 4 T cell receptor beta chains sequenced from a single sample in a study of shared clonotypes between healthy human individuals (dated by TCRdb to 2018 to 2021). The library was made by the immunoSEQ multiplex PCR assay. TCRdb provides this immuneACCESS table in a form limited to in-frame rearrangements. Some clones are lacking; in checked studies, under half of them reflect an unresolved V gene, and why the rest are absent is not known. The sample table contains 950,000 to 1,300,000 clones; only one count was recorded for roughly 80% of them. The ten largest clones take up roughly 1.4% of the sample. Sequencing input: memory CD4+ T cells sorted from blood. Taken with the paper, the label for cell subset or site translates to: CD45RA-negative fraction. The receptors here all came from a man aged 18 to 29 in good health.

V is TRBV7-2 and J is TRBJ2-5; D is possibly TRBD2 (6 bases). CDR3 length equals 14 residues. V was clipped by 2 bases and J by 5 bases, with 12 bases between them. The germline V gene has CDR1 SGHTA and CDR2 FQGNSA. In DNA, the CDR3 is TGTGCCAGCAGCTTAAGGGTCGGGAGCGAGACCCAGTACTTC. Its protein is CASSLRVGSETQYF.

This chain connects TRBV30 to TRBJ2-5; 13 nucleotides line up with TRBD2. V shed 2 bases, J shed 7 bases, and the junction held 13 bases outside the gene matches. The CDR3 spans 17 residues. In germline, CDR1 is GTSNPN, CDR2 SVGIG (reference sequence). The CDR3 here is CAWSYIGGTSGVGTQYF. In nucleotides, the CDR3 is TGTGCCTGGAGTTATATTGGAGGGACTAGCGGGGTGGGGACCCAGTACTTC.

The V and J genes are TRBV11-2 and TRBJ2-2; a weak D match, TRBD1 (6 bases). Germline lookup yields CDR1 SGHAT and CDR2 FQNNGV. This CDR3 is built from 14 residues. V lost 3 bases, J lost 7 bases, and 12 bases lay in between. DNA for the CDR3: TGTGCCAGCAGCTTGGGACAAGGAGTCGGGGAGCTGTTTTTT. This translates into CASSLGQGVGELFF.

This clone was seen only once. The chain couples TRBV2 to TRBJ2-2; the match to TRBD1 covers 8 bases. Trimming took 6 bases from V and 3 from J; bases not matched to a gene: 3. CDR3 length: 14 residues. Germline V gene lookup returns CDR1 SNHLY and CDR2 FYNNEI. The CDR3 coding sequence is TGTGCCAGCAGGGGACAGGTAGACACCGGGGAGCTGTTTTTT. Translated: CASRGQVDTGELFF.